This T cell receptor (beta chain) was sequenced for a study of response to subunit inactivated influenza vaccine. Study-wide points: Only a handful of new T cells, the authors suggested, are recruited with each seasonal influenza vaccination.

CDR1 is DFQATT, CDR2 SNEGSKA, per germline (reference sequence). V was clipped by 6 bases and J by 2 bases; unmatched bases: 6. The CDR3 sequence is 13 residues long. Note on this clonotype: The antigen remains unidentified.

TCRdb ran MiXCR on the RT-PCR reads and lists one entry per CDR3 protein. The sample includes 500,000 to 600,000 distinct CDR3 sequences, 11% to 15% seen only once; the top ten take approximately 10%. Sequencing was performed on PBMCs from blood, taken 11 to 12 days after vaccination. This sequence joins TRBV20-1 and TRBJ2-7, with 8 bases fitting TRBD1. The source is a man aged 45-65 years who received an inactivated influenza vaccine. DNA for the CDR3: TGCAGTGCCACGGACAGGGCCCCCTACGAGCAGTACTTC. It encodes CSATDRAPYEQYF.